This T cell receptor (beta chain) was captured in a study of patients and donors after allogeneic stem cell transplantation. One entry per CDR3 protein, called by TCRdb with MiXCR from the RT-PCR reads. The sample has under 200,000 distinct CDR3 sequences, about 24% seen once. CDR1 SEHNR and CDR2 FQNEAQ come from the germline V gene (reference sequence). The J segment lost 3 bases and the V segment lost 5 bases, leaving 9 bases of the junction unmatched. This CDR3 spans 17 amino acids. This sequence joins TRBV7-9 and TRBJ2-5, with 13 bases matching TRBD2. The sequence derives from a human donor who was either an allogeneic HSCT recipient or a stem cell or donor lymphocyte infusion donor (not recorded which). It is not recorded whose cells these are; they may come from a transplant donor. The sequencing sample was made of blood, either unsorted or a sorted T cell fraction (not recorded which). The CDR3 bases are TGTGCCAGCAGCCCGCCGGGACTAGCGGGGCTCGAAGAGACCCAGTACTTC. Translated: CASSPPGLAGLEETQYF. The full variable domain, in which reference TRBV7-9 and TRBJ2-5 provide the parts outside the CDR3, is DTGVSQNPRHKITKRGQNVTFRCDPISEHNRLYWYRQTLGQGPEFLTYFQNEAQLEKSRLLSDRFSAERPKGSFSTLEIQRTEQGDSAMYLCASSPPGLAGLEETQYFGPGTRLLVL.